The 3 T cell receptor beta chains below come from one sample, sequenced in a study of T cells in Graves' hyperthyroidism and ophthalmopathy. The source material, RNA transcripts, was used to amplify TCR beta CDR3 regions. HTBI primers were employed in a first-round RT-PCR of the TCR CDR3. TCRdb fed the multiplex PCR reads into MiXCR, producing one record per CDR3 protein. The sample lists some 300,000 distinct CDR3 sequences; about 19% were seen once. Sequencing was performed on blood. The receptors come from a man between 50 and 59 years old with Graves' ophthalmopathy.

This clonotype was seen many times. The gene calls are TRBV6-2 or TRBV6-3 and TRBJ2-1, with D unresolved. This CDR3 region has 12 residues. Germline V lookup: CDR1 MNHEY, CDR2 SVGEGT. Trimming pared 7 bases from V and 7 bases from J, leaving 11 bases between. CDR3 coding DNA: TGTGCCAGCAAAACGGAACCAAATGAGCAGTTCTTC. It encodes CASKTEPNEQFF.

This clonotype was counted many times. The CDR3 sequence: CASTRYLLAGGGEQFF. As DNA, the CDR3 is TGTGCCAGCACCCGGTACTTACTAGCGGGAGGGGGGGAGCAGTTCTTC. V gene TRBV28 combines with J gene TRBJ2-1; the match to TRBD2 covers 13 bases. CDR1 is MDHEN and CDR2 is SYDVKM in the germline V gene. The trim removed 7 bases at V and 10 bases at J, leaving 13 bases unmatched. This CDR3 region has 16 residues.

The chain joins TRBV12-3 or TRBV12-4 to TRBJ2-1, with D perhaps assigned TRBD1 or TRBD2 (6 bases each). The CDR3 sequence is 18 residues long. V gave up 2 bases and J gave up 2 bases, with 19 bases separating them. CDR3 residues: CASSLSRPGALAYNEQFF. For the CDR3, the DNA is TGTGCCAGCAGTTTATCCCGCCCGGGGGCTTTAGCCTACAATGAGCAGTTCTTC.